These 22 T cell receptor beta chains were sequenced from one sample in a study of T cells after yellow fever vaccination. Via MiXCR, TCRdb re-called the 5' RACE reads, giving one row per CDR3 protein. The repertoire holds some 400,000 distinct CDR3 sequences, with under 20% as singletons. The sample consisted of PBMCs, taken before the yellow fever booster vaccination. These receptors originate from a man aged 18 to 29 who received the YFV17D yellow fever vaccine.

CDR3 region: CASSPEANQPQHF. CDR3 DNA: TGTGCCAGCTCACCGGAGGCGAATCAGCCCCAGCATTTT. V and J are TRBV18 and TRBJ1-5; D is ambiguous. Germline CDR1 reads KGHSH; CDR2 reads LQKENI. The CDR3 spans 13 residues. V shed 3 bases and J shed 4 bases, with 7 bases lying between them.

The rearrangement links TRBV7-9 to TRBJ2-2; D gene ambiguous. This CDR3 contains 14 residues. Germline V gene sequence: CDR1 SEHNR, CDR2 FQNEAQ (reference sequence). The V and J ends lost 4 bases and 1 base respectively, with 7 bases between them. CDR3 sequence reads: CASSSWLNTGELFF. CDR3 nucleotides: TGTGCCAGCAGCTCCTGGCTGAACACCGGGGAGCTGTTTTTT.

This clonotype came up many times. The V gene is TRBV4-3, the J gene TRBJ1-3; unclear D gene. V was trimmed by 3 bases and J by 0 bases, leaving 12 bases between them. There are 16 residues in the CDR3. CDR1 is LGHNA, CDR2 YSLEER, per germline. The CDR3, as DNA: TGCGCCAGCAGCCACCTCGACGGCTACTCTGGAAACACCATATATTTT. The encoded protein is CASSHLDGYSGNTIYF.

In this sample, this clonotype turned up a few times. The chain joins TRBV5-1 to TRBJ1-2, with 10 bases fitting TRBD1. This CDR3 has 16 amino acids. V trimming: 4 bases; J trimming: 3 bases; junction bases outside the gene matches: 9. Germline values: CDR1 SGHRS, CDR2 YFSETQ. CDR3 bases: TGCGCCAGCAGCCCGGGACAGGGGACAATCTACTATGGCTACACCTTC. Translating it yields CASSPGQGTIYYGYTF.

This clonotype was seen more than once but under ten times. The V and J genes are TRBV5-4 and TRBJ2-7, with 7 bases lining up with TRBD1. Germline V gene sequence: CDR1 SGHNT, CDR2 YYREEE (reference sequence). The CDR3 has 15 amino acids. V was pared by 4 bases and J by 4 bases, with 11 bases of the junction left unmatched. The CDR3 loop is CASSVEGTATYEQYF. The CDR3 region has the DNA TGTGCCAGCAGCGTTGAGGGGACAGCGACTTACGAGCAGTACTTC.

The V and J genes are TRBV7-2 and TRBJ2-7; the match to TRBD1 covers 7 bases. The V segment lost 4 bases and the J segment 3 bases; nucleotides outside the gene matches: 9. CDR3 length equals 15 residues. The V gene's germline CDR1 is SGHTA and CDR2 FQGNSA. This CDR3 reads CASSSDRVPFYEQYV. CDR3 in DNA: TGTGCCAGCAGCTCCGACAGGGTTCCTTTCTACGAGCAGTACGTC.

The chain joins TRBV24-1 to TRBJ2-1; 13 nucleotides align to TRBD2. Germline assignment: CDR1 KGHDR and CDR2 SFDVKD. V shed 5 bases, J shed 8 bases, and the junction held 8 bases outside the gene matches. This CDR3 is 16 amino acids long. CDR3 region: CATSGLLAGGRDEQFF. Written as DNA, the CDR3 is TGTGCCACCAGTGGCCTACTAGCGGGGGGGCGGGATGAGCAGTTCTTC.

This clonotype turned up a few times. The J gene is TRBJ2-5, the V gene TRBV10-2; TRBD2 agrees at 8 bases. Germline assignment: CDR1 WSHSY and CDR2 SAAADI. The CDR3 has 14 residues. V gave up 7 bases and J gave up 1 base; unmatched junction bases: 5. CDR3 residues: CASIGAGGQETQYF. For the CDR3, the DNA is TGCGCCAGCATCGGGGCGGGGGGCCAAGAGACCCAGTACTTC.

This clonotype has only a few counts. In nucleotides, the CDR3 is TGTGCCAGCACCCTGCATGCTTCCGATGAGCAGTTCTTC. It specifies CASTLHASDEQFF. The chain links TRBV7-2 to TRBJ2-1; D is undetermined. V shed 7 bases and J shed 8 bases, with 15 bases lying between them. CDR3 length: 13 amino acids. Germline V CDR1 and CDR2: SGHTA, FQGNSA.

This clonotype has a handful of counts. CDR3 residues: CSVRGSGANVLTF. The CDR3 bases are TGCAGCGTTAGGGGGTCTGGGGCCAACGTCCTGACTTTC. This chain links TRBV29-1 with TRBJ2-6; a possible D gene is TRBD1 (6 bases). V lost 5 bases and J 1 base, leaving 6 bases between the germline ends. The CDR3 covers 13 residues. Germline loops: CDR1 SQVTM, CDR2 ANQGSEA.

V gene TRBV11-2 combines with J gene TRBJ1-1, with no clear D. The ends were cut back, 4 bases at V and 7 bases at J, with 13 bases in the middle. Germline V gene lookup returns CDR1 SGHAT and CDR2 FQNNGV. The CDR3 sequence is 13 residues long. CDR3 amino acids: CASSSGKTFEAFF. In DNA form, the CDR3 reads TGTGCCAGCAGCTCCGGGAAGACCTTTGAAGCTTTCTTT.

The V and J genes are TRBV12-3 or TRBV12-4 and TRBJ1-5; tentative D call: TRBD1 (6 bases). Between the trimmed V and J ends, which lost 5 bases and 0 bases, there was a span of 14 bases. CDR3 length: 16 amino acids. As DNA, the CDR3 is TGTGCCAGCAGTCGGGGGCCCCGGTATAGCAATCAGCCCCAGCATTTT. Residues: CASSRGPRYSNQPQHF.

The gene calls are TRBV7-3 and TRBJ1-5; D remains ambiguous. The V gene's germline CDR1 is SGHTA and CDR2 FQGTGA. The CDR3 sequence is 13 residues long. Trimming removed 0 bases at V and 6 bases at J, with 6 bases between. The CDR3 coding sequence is TGTGCCAGCAGCTTAACAAAGGGTCAGCCCCAGCATTTT. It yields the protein CASSLTKGQPQHF. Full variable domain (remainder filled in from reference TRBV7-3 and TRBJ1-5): GAGVSQTPSNKVTEKGKYVELRCDPISGHTALYWYRQSLGQGPEFLIYFQGTGAADDSGLPNDRFFAVRPEGSVSTLKIQRTERGDSAVYLCASSLTKGQPQHFGDGTRLSIL.

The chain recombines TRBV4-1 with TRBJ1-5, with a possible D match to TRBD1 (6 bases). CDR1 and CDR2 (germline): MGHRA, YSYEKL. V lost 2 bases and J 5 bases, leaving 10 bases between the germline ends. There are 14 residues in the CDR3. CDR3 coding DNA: TGCGCCAGCAGCCAAATACAGGGAGATCAGCCCCAGCATTTT. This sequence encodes CASSQIQGDQPQHF.

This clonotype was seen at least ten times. CDR3 DNA sequence: TGTGCCAGCAGCTCGTCTTATGAGATTAGTGAGCAGTTCTTC. Protein product: CASSSSYEISEQFF. V is TRBV7-6 and J is TRBJ2-1; D gene unclear. This CDR3 has 14 amino acids. Germline V gives CDR1 SGHVS, CDR2 FNYEAQ. Trimming stripped 4 bases from V and 9 bases from J, with 16 bases between.

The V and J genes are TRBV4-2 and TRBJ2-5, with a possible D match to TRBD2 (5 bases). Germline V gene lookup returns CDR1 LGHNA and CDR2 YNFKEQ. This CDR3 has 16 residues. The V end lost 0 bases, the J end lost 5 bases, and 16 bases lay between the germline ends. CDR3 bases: TGTGCCAGCAGCCAAGAGAGATGGCAGGAGGCGGAGACCCAGTACTTC. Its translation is CASSQERWQEAETQYF.

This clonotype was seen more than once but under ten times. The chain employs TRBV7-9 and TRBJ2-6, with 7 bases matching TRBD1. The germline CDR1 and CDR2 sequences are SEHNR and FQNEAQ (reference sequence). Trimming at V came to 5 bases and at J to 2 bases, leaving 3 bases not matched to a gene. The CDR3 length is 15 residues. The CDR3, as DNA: TGTGCCAGCAGCCAGACAGGGACTGGGGCCAACGTCCTGACTTTC. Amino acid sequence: CASSQTGTGANVLTF. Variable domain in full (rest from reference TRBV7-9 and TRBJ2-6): DTGVSQNPRHKITKRGQNVTFRCDPISEHNRLYWYRQTLGQGPEFLTYFQNEAQLEKSRLLSDRFSAERPKGSFSTLEIQRTEQGDSAMYLCASSQTGTGANVLTFGAGSRLTVL.

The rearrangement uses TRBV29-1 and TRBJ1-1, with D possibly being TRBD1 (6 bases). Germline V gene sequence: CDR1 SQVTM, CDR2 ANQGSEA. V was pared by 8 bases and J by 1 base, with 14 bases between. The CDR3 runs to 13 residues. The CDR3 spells CSPTGMKNTEAFF. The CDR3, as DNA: TGCAGCCCTACAGGGATGAAGAACACTGAAGCTTTCTTT.

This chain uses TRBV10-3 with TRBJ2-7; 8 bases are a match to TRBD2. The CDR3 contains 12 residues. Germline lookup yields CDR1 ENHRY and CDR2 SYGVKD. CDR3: CAISDPGRATDV. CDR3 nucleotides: TGTGCCATCAGTGACCCCGGGAGGGCCACAGACGTC.

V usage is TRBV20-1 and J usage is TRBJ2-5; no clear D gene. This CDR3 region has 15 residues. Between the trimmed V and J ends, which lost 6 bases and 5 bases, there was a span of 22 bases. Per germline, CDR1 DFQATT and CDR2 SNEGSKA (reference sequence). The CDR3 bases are TGCAGTGCCCGGGCAAGGGCCCTACCCGTTGAGACCCAGTACTTC. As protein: CSARARALPVETQYF.

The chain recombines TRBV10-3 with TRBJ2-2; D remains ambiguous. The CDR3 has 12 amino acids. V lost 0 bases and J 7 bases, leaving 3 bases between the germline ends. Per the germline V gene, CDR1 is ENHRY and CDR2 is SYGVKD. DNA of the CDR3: TGTGCCATCAGTGAGTCGATCGGGGAGCTGTTTTTT. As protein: CAISESIGELFF.

CDR3 in amino acids: CASRRQGETEAFF. The CDR3 DNA follows: TGTGCCAGCAGGCGACAGGGGGAAACTGAAGCTTTCTTT. The chain employs TRBV27 and TRBJ1-1; 9 bases match TRBD1. The junction had 4 bases not matched to a gene; V was cut back by 6 bases and J by 5 bases. This CDR3 has 13 amino acids. CDR1 is MNHEY, CDR2 SMNVEV, per germline (reference sequence).